This T cell receptor beta chain was documented in a study of CD8 T cells in ankylosing spondylitis. This clonotype was seen ten or more times. From germline, CDR1 is SGHKS and CDR2 YYEKEE (reference sequence). Trimming shortened V by 8 bases and J by 3 bases, and 12 bases separated the two germline ends. The CDR3 has 14 residues. TCRdb used MiXCR to reprocess the 5' RACE reads, holding one entry per CDR3 protein. The data contain about 140,000 distinct CDR3 sequences, more than 7% of them seen just once; the ten biggest clones take up roughly 8%. The chain joins TRBV5-5 to TRBJ1-6; unclear D gene. The sequencing sample was made of synovial fluid, either unsorted or a sorted T cell fraction (not recorded which). This clonotype was sampled from a male donor with ankylosing spondylitis. CDR3 DNA sequence: TGTGCCAGTAAAGGCCGGATCTATAATTCACCCCTCCACTTT. Its translation is CASKGRIYNSPLHF.